The 7 T cell receptor beta chains below all came from one sample that was sequenced in a study of identical twins. One entry per CDR3 protein results from TCRdb running MiXCR on the 5' RACE reads. The sample contains some 600,000 distinct CDR3 sequences, just over 7% of which appear only once. The sample was also linked to a second study, of yellow fever vaccine responses in identical twins.

The sample comprised PBMCs. The receptor source for this set is a woman aged 18-29 years in good health.

This clonotype came up a few times. The gene calls are TRBV14 and TRBJ2-1, with unresolved D. The length of the CDR3 is 14 residues. V lost 4 bases, J lost 4 bases, and 11 bases lay in between. The germline CDR1 and CDR2 sequences are SGHDN and FVKESK. Here the CDR3 reads CASSPFPQYNEQFF. In DNA form, the CDR3 reads TGTGCCAGCAGCCCGTTCCCTCAGTACAATGAGCAGTTCTTC.

This clonotype has a count of ten or more. The chain is built from TRBV11-2 and TRBJ2-2; tentatively, D is TRBD1 (6 bases). The CDR3 is 16 residues long. Germline V gene data show CDR1 as SGHAT and CDR2 as FQNNGV. Trimming stripped 2 bases from V and 0 bases from J, with 10 bases between. The CDR3 sequence: CASSLIQGPNTGELFF. DNA of the CDR3: TGTGCCAGCAGCTTAATACAGGGTCCGAACACCGGGGAGCTGTTTTTT. Combining the CDR3 with reference TRBV11-2 and TRBJ2-2 gives the whole variable domain EAGVAQSPRYKIIEKRQSVAFWCNPISGHATLYWYQQILGQGPKLLIQFQNNGVVDDSQLPKDRFSAERLKGVDSTLKIQPAKLEDSAVYLCASSLIQGPNTGELFFGEGSRLTVL.

This clonotype appeared a single time. A much larger clone is a single base away; this may be a read error. The gene calls are TRBV6-1 and TRBJ2-2; 10 bases agree with TRBD1. CDR3 length: 15 residues. Per germline, CDR1 MNHNS and CDR2 SASEGT. In nucleotides, the CDR3 is TGTGCCAGCAGTACCGGGACAGGGGTCACCTGGGAGCTGTTTTTT. Protein: CASSTGTGVTWELFF.

This chain links TRBV7-2 with TRBJ2-7; possibly TRBD2 for D (6 bases). Per germline, CDR1 SGHTA and CDR2 FQGNSA. Trimming shortened V by 5 bases and J by 6 bases, and 17 bases separated the two germline ends. This CDR3 is 14 amino acids long. CDR3 in amino acids: CASSRGTSWSEQYF. The CDR3 DNA reads TGTGCCAGCAGCCGAGGTACTAGCTGGTCCGAGCAGTACTTC.

The CDR3 region has the DNA TGCGCCAGCAGCCAAGAACCAGCACCCCAAGAGACCCAGTACTTC. Protein: CASSQEPAPQETQYF. This sequence joins TRBV4-1 and TRBJ2-5; D is unresolved. CDR1 MGHRA and CDR2 YSYEKL come from the germline V gene. The CDR3 contains 15 residues. The ends were cut back, 0 bases at V and 1 base at J, with 9 bases in the middle.

The CDR3 DNA is TGCAGTGCTAGAGCGGTACCGGGAGCTGAAGCTTTCTTT. Amino acid sequence: CSARAVPGAEAFF. The J gene is TRBJ1-1, the V gene TRBV20-1, with unresolved D. This CDR3 has 13 residues. Per the germline V gene, CDR1 is DFQATT and CDR2 is SNEGSKA (reference sequence). V shed 1 base and J shed 6 bases, with 12 bases lying between them.

The chain carries TRBV20-1 and TRBJ2-3; D call uncertain. Trimming removed 4 bases from V and 6 bases from J, with 17 bases in between. Per the germline V gene, CDR1 is DFQATT and CDR2 is SNEGSKA (reference sequence). There are 14 residues in the CDR3. The CDR3 nucleotides are TGCAGTGCTATAGCCGCAGCCCGCGTGGATACGCAGTATTTT. Translating gives CSAIAAARVDTQYF.